This T cell receptor (beta chain) was observed in a study of T-cell reconstitution after alpha-beta-depleted transplantation in children. TCRbeta library construction was performed incorporating unique molecular identifiers. TCRdb itself ran the PCR reads through MiXCR, one entry per CDR3 protein. The profile shows around 410,000 distinct CDR3 sequences, roughly a tenth of them singletons. This clonotype was seen repeatedly, ten times or more. Per the germline V gene, CDR1 is MNHEY and CDR2 is SVGEGT. This CDR3 has 13 amino acids. The germline V and J ends were trimmed by 0 bases and 7 bases, with 7 bases remaining between them.

The chain uses TRBV6-2 or TRBV6-3 and TRBJ2-1; no clear D. This receptor was obtained from a human donor who donated a stem cell graft to a child with acute myeloid leukemia. Material: PBMCs from the stem cell graft donor, obtained from the stem cell graft. CDR3 sequence (DNA): TGTGCCAGCAGTTACTCGACGCGGAATGAGCAGTTCTTC. It translates to CASSYSTRNEQFF.